This T cell receptor beta chain was captured by sequencing in a study of radiation and T cells in renal cell carcinoma. Method: immunoSEQ multiplex PCR; TCRdb's copy keeps in-frame clones and lacks some. This sample has around 12,000 clones, with 30% to 40% found just once. The CDR3 spans 13 residues. The V end lost 1 base, the J end lost 3 bases, and 7 bases lay between the germline ends. Per germline, CDR1 PRHDT and CDR2 FYEKMQ (reference sequence). This clone was observed a handful of times. Treatment noted: 15 Gy SBRT to primary tumor, nephrectomy 4 weeks later. The receptor was derived from a man aged 55 to 70 with renal cell carcinoma. Sample: tumor tissue, taken from a patient whose treatment included radiotherapy and nephrectomy. This chain joins TRBV13 and TRBJ2-7, with D perhaps matching TRBD2 (6 bases). CDR3 in amino acids: CASSLETSYEQYF. DNA for the CDR3: TGTGCCAGCAGCTTAGAGACTAGCTACGAGCAGTACTTC.